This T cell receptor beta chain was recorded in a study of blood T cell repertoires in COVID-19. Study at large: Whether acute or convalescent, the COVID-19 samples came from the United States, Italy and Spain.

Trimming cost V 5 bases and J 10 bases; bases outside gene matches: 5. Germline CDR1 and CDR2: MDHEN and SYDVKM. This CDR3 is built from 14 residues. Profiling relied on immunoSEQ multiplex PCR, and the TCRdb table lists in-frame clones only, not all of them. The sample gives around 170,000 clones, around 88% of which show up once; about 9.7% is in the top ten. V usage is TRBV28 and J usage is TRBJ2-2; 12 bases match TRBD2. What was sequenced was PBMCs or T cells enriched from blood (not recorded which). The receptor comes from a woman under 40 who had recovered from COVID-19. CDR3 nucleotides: TGTGCCAGCAGTCAAAGACTAGCGGGAGTGGAGCTGTTTTTT. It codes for CASSQRLAGVELFF.